This passage covers 14 T cell receptor beta chains from one sample sequenced in a study of vaccination effects on CD4 cells after COVID-19. In the ViraFEST assay, antigen-specific CD4+ clonotypes were identified by expansion after peptide-pool stimulation. The authors isolated CD4+ T cells after 10 days of culture. The healthy vaccine recipients, who had no prior SARS-CoV-2 infection, showed negative nucleocapsid antibodies. Libraries were prepared by immunoSEQ multiplex PCR; TCRdb keeps only in-frame clonotypes and omits some of them. The table includes roughly 63,000 clones, 80% detected once. Their specific antigens are unknown. The sequencing used CD4+ T cells from PBMCs cultured with SARS-CoV-2 spike peptides, collected before COVID-19 vaccination. These receptors originate from a human donor who received a COVID-19 vaccine.

V gene TRBV25-1 combines with J gene TRBJ2-1, with 8 bases identical to TRBD1. CDR3 length: 15 amino acids. Trimming took 3 bases from V and 7 from J; bases not matched to a gene: 8. From germline, CDR1 is MGHDK and CDR2 SYGVNS. The CDR3 spells CASSDPQGAINEQFF. The CDR3 DNA sequence: TGTGCCAGCAGTGACCCGCAGGGGGCCATAAATGAGCAGTTCTTC. Together with reference TRBV25-1 and TRBJ2-1, the CDR3 gives the full variable domain: EADIYQTPRYLVIGTGKKITLECSQTMGHDKMYWYQQDPGMELHLIHYSYGVNSTEKGDLSSESTVSRIRTEHFPLTLESARPSHTSQYLCASSDPQGAINEQFFGPGTRLTVL.

The chain has TRBV7-2 and TRBJ1-2, with 9 nucleotides matching TRBD1. The ends lost 5 bases at V and 5 bases at J; junction bases unmatched: 6. Germline V gene sequence: CDR1 SGHTA, CDR2 FQGNSA. The CDR3 is 14 amino acids. The CDR3 is CASSPRDRVYGYTF. The CDR3 DNA sequence: TGTGCCAGCAGCCCACGGGACAGGGTATATGGCTACACCTTC.

CDR3 amino acids: CASSFQGADTQYF. CDR3 coding DNA: TGCGCCAGCAGTTTCCAGGGGGCAGATACGCAGTATTTT. The chain uses TRBV10-1 and TRBJ2-3, with 7 bases identical to TRBD1. This CDR3 is 13 amino acids long. After removal of 5 bases from V and 4 bases from J, the junction contained 3 bases not matched to a gene. Germline V gene sequence: CDR1 WNHNN, CDR2 SYGVQD (reference sequence).

The chain carries TRBV19 and TRBJ1-6, with D maybe TRBD1 (5 bases). V gave up 3 bases and J gave up 5 bases, with 14 bases separating them. The CDR3 is 16 residues long. From germline, CDR1 is LNHDA and CDR2 SQIVND (reference sequence). The DNA for the CDR3 is TGTGCCAGTAGTATCCTCGACAGTCTTGATAATTCACCCCTCCACTTT. Its translation: CASSILDSLDNSPLHF.

The rearrangement uses TRBV27 and TRBJ2-1, with D possibly TRBD2 on 6 matching bases. This CDR3 has 13 amino acids. Germline CDR1 MNHEY, CDR2 SMNVEV (reference sequence). Trimming cost V 3 bases and J 8 bases, with 11 bases left between them. In nucleotides, the CDR3 is TGTGCCAGCAGTTTGTCCGGGACTCATGAGCAGTTCTTC. Amino acids: CASSLSGTHEQFF.

V and J are TRBV5-8 and TRBJ1-4; D call uncertain. Germline CDR1 and CDR2: SGHTS and YDEGEE. The CDR3 is 14 residues long. Trimming pared 1 base from V and 1 base from J, leaving 5 bases between. The CDR3 DNA is TGTGCCAGCAGCTTGTTGGTAACTAATGAAAAACTGTTTTTT. Its protein is CASSLLVTNEKLFF.

This chain links TRBV12-3 or TRBV12-4 with TRBJ1-2; D may be TRBD1 (6 bases). Deletions cut 4 bases from V and 2 bases from J, with 8 bases between. This CDR3 is built from 13 residues. CDR3 sequence reads: CASSSDRNYGYTF. In DNA form, the CDR3 reads TGTGCCAGCAGTTCGGACAGAAACTATGGCTACACCTTC.

The chain employs TRBV5-1 and TRBJ2-5; no firm D call. Trimming removed 1 base at V and 1 base at J, with 8 bases between. The germline gives CDR1 SGHRS, CDR2 YFSETQ. CDR3 size: 14 residues. CDR3 DNA: TGCGCCAGCAGCTTGCGACAACTCCAAGAGACCCAGTACTTC. It is translated as CASSLRQLQETQYF.

The V call is TRBV5-1, the J call TRBJ2-5; 7 nucleotides line up with TRBD2. Germline assignment: CDR1 SGHRS and CDR2 YFSETQ. The CDR3 covers 14 residues. V lost 2 bases and J lost 3; bases outside the gene matches: 4. CDR3 loop: CASSLPAGKETQYF. The CDR3 DNA sequence: TGCGCCAGCAGCTTACCAGCGGGAAAAGAGACCCAGTACTTC.

The chain is built from TRBV18 and TRBJ1-1; 10 bases are shared with TRBD1. Germline V gives CDR1 KGHSH, CDR2 LQKENI. The CDR3 extends over 16 amino acids. J was trimmed by 1 base and V by 3 bases; bases with no gene match: 5. CDR3 coding DNA: TGTGCCAGCTCACCGTTGACAGGGGGCGAGAACACTGAAGCTTTCTTT. Translating gives CASSPLTGGENTEAFF. The whole variable domain, remainder taken from reference TRBV18 and TRBJ1-1, is NAGVMQNPRHLVRRRGQEARLRCSPMKGHSHVYWYRQLPEEGLKFMVYLQKENIIDESGMPKERFSAEFPKEGPSILRIQQVVRGDSAAYFCASSPLTGGENTEAFFGQGTRLTVV.

The chain recombines TRBV28 with TRBJ2-7; D call uncertain. The CDR3 consists of 11 residues. In germline, CDR1 is MDHEN, CDR2 SYDVKM. Between the trimmed V and J ends, which lost 5 bases and 4 bases, there was a span of 6 bases. The CDR3 nucleotides read TGTGCCAGCAGTCATCGTTACGAGCAGTACGTC. It specifies CASSHRYEQYV.

This chain uses TRBV18 with TRBJ1-5; TRBD1 aligns across 7 bases. CDR3 length equals 16 residues. V was pared by 3 bases and J by 3 bases, with 8 bases of the junction left unmatched. Per germline, CDR1 KGHSH and CDR2 LQKENI. The DNA of the CDR3 is TGTGCCAGCTCACCCCCCCCGGGACAGTTCAATCAGCCCCAGCATTTT. Translated: CASSPPPGQFNQPQHF.

The genes are TRBV7-3 and TRBJ1-6; no firm D call. Trimming shortened V by 1 base and J by 6 bases, and 10 bases separated the two germline ends. Per the germline V gene, CDR1 is SGHTA and CDR2 is FQGTGA. This CDR3 is 15 amino acids long. Here the CDR3 reads CASSLSAVLNSPLHF. CDR3 coding DNA: TGTGCCAGCAGCTTAAGCGCCGTTCTTAATTCACCCCTCCACTTT.

The V and J genes are TRBV10-1 and TRBJ2-1; weak D call: TRBD2 (6 bases). CDR1 is WNHNN and CDR2 is SYGVQD in the germline V gene (reference sequence). The germline V and J ends were trimmed by 2 bases and 1 base, with 12 bases remaining between them. This CDR3 spans 16 amino acids. For the CDR3, the DNA is TGCGCCAGCAGTGAGCGCGGGGCGCGGTCCTACAATGAGCAGTTCTTC. Its protein product is CASSERGARSYNEQFF.